This note documents a single TCR beta chain sequence. Authors' analysis steps: Counts of nucleated cells, estimated from reference gene primer amplification, were obtained. Profiling relied on immunoSEQ multiplex PCR, and the TCRdb table lists in-frame clones only, not all of them. V and J calls and clone size come straight from that table; D and trimming were deduced from the DNA. The sample lists around 250,000 clones, around 85% seen once, with 1.5% to 2% in the top ten. This CDR3 region has 16 residues. J lost 0 bases, V lost 3 bases, and 7 bases had no gene match. The germline V gene encodes CDR1 GTSNPN and CDR2 SVGIG (reference sequence). The data derive from a study of blood T cell repertoires in COVID-19. Overall study: T cells, B-cell-depleted T cells, or PBMCs provided the cDNA or gDNA that served as material.

Ages ranged from about 18 to 89 years, with residence in about 24 US areas. All recovered Cohort 3 donors got two negative PCRs, got clearance, or saw symptom resolution. The chain joins TRBV30 to TRBJ2-1, with 8 bases identical to TRBD2. Sample: PBMCs or T cells enriched from blood (not recorded which). This clonotype was obtained from a woman aged 45-59 years who had recovered from COVID-19. CDR3 sequence (DNA): TGTGCCTGGAGCGGATATAGCGGGGACTCCTACAATGAGCAGTTCTTC. Its translation: CAWSGYSGDSYNEQFF.